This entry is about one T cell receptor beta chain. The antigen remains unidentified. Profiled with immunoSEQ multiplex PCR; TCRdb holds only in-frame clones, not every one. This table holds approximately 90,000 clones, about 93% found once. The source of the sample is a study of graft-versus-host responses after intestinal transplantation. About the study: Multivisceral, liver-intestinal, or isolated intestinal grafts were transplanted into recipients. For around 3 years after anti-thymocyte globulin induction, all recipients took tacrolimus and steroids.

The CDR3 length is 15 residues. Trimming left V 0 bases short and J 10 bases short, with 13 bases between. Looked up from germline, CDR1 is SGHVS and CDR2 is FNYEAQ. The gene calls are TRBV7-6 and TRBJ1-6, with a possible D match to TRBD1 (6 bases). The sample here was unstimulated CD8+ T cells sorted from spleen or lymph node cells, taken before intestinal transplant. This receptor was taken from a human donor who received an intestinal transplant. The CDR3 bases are TGTGCCAGCAGCTTAGCCGACAGGAGAGGGTCACCCCTCCACTTT. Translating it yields CASSLADRRGSPLHF.